Below, 10 T cell receptor beta chains from the same sample are listed, as sequenced in a study of identical twins. Via MiXCR, TCRdb re-called the 5' RACE reads, giving one row per CDR3 protein. The repertoire includes around 680,000 distinct CDR3 sequences, over 8.5% of them detected once, and roughly 0.9% sits in the top ten. These same data were also listed under a study on yellow fever vaccine responses in identical twins.

The sample was PBMCs. These receptor sequences come from a woman under 30 in good health.

There are many counts of this clonotype. The chain carries TRBV28 and TRBJ2-1, with D perhaps being TRBD1 or TRBD2 (5 bases each). The V and J ends lost 8 bases and 6 bases respectively, with 26 bases between them. Germline CDR1 and CDR2: MDHEN and SYDVKM. This CDR3 region has 17 residues. The CDR3 coding sequence is TGTGCCAGCGGGTCCCCCTTCGGTCGGAGTGGGGGCAATGAGCAGTTCTTC. Translation: CASGSPFGRSGGNEQFF.

The chain carries TRBV7-2 and TRBJ2-1; TRBD2 is a possible D gene (6 bases). The V gene lost 4 bases and the J gene lost 4 bases, with 14 bases spanning the gap. The CDR3 loop spans 15 amino acids. The germline V gene encodes CDR1 SGHTA and CDR2 FQGNSA. CDR3 in amino acids: CASSSSFAGYNEQFF. CDR3 nucleotides: TGTGCCAGCAGCTCCAGTTTTGCGGGATACAATGAGCAGTTCTTC.

In this sample, this clonotype turned up many times. The CDR3 DNA follows: TGCGCCAGCAGCTTGGAGGGCGGCACAGATACGCAGTATTTT. This encodes CASSLEGGTDTQYF. The chain couples TRBV5-1 to TRBJ2-3, with D unclear. The ends were cut back, 0 bases at V and 1 base at J, with 6 bases in the middle. Germline CDR1 SGHRS, CDR2 YFSETQ. There are 14 residues in the CDR3.

This clonotype was recorded a few times. This chain uses TRBV20-1 with TRBJ2-7; possibly TRBD1 for D (6 bases). The CDR3 has 15 amino acids. Germline V gives CDR1 DFQATT, CDR2 SNEGSKA (reference sequence). V was clipped by 0 bases and J by 1 base, with 13 bases between them. The CDR3 is CSARDPTGRSYEQYF. In nucleotides, the CDR3 is TGCAGTGCTAGAGATCCGACAGGCCGGTCCTACGAGCAGTACTTC.

Here the CDR3 DNA reads TGTGCCAGCAGCCCCGGGACAGGAGTTAGAGAAAAACTGTTTTTT. This codes for CASSPGTGVREKLFF. J is TRBJ1-4 and V is TRBV5-6, with TRBD1 identical over 8 bases. This CDR3 has 15 residues. Germline V gene lookup returns CDR1 SGHDT and CDR2 YYEEEE. V shed 4 bases and J 8 bases; nucleotides not matched to a gene: 10.

This rearrangement joins TRBV7-9 to TRBJ2-7, with D perhaps matching TRBD1 or TRBD2 (5 bases each). CDR3 length: 16 amino acids. V was clipped by 2 bases and J by 3 bases, with 17 bases between them. Per the germline V gene, CDR1 is SEHNR and CDR2 is FQNEAQ (reference sequence). The CDR3 DNA sequence: TGTGCCAGCAGCTTAAGAGTTCCGGGACGGATCTACGAGCAGTACTTC. This encodes CASSLRVPGRIYEQYF.

This clonotype was picked up a small number of times. The genes are TRBV7-2 and TRBJ2-5; TRBD2 matches 16 bases. Germline assignment: CDR1 SGHTA and CDR2 FQGNSA. CDR3 size: 16 residues. V was pared by 5 bases and J by 3 bases, with 3 bases of the junction left unmatched. The CDR3 protein is CASSMGLAGGEETQYF. In DNA, the CDR3 is TGTGCCAGCAGCATGGGACTAGCGGGAGGGGAAGAGACCCAGTACTTC.

This clonotype was seen once. CDR3 in amino acids: CASSPPGGGDTQYF. In nucleotides, the CDR3 is TGTGCCAGCAGCCCGCCGGGCGGGGGAGATACGCAGTATTTT. The V and J genes are TRBV7-9 and TRBJ2-3; 7 bases fit TRBD2. Trimming took 5 bases from V and 5 from J; bases not matched to a gene: 7. Germline V gene lookup returns CDR1 SEHNR and CDR2 FQNEAQ (reference sequence). The CDR3 loop spans 14 amino acids.

This clonotype was seen at least ten times. The chain uses TRBV4-3 and TRBJ2-4; D unclear. The V gene's germline CDR1 is LGHNA and CDR2 YSLEER. V was pared by 1 base and J by 0 bases, with 7 bases between. The CDR3 consists of 15 residues. The CDR3 sequence is CASSQGLLAKNIQYF. DNA of the CDR3: TGCGCCAGCAGCCAAGGGTTATTAGCCAAAAACATTCAGTACTTC.

This clonotype was counted between two and nine times. The chain uses TRBV12-3 or TRBV12-4 and TRBJ2-7; possible D gene TRBD1, 6 bases. This CDR3 is built from 15 residues. Trimming stripped 6 bases from V and 0 bases from J, with 15 bases between. The CDR3 DNA reads as TGTGCCAGCAGCCCGGACAGCTCTAGCTCCTACGAGCAGTACTTC. Its translation is CASSPDSSSSYEQYF.